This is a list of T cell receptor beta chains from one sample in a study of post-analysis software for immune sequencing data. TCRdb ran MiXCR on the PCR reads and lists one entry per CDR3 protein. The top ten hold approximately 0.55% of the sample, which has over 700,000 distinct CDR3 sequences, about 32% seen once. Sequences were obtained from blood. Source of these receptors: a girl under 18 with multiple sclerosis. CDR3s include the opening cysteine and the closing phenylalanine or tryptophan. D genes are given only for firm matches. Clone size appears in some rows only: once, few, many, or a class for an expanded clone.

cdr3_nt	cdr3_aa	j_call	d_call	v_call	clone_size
TGTGCCAGCAGCAAGGGGGGGACAGGAGAGACCCAGTACTTC	CASSKGGTGETQYF	TRBJ2-5	-	TRBV7-2	-
TGTGCCAGCAGCCAGACAGGGGAGGACAAAAACATTCAGTACTTC	CASSQTGEDKNIQYF	TRBJ2-4	TRBD1	TRBV12-3/TRBV12-4	few
TGTGCCAGCAGTCCATCCTGGGCGGGGGGACAAAACATTCAGTACTTC	CASSPSWAGGQNIQYF	TRBJ2-4	TRBD2	TRBV12-3/TRBV12-4	few
TGCGCCAGCAGCGCCACTCTGCCGGGACAGAAAACAGATACGCAGTATTTT	CASSATLPGQKTDTQYF	TRBJ2-3	TRBD1	TRBV5-1	few
TGCAGTGCCGTGGGACTAGCGGGGGCCGCGAACACCGGGGAGCTGTTTTTT	CSAVGLAGAANTGELFF	TRBJ2-2	TRBD2	TRBV20-1	few
TGTGCCAGCAGCGTAGCTGGGCCGAACACTGAAGCTTTCTTT	CASSVAGPNTEAFF	TRBJ1-1	-	TRBV9	-
TGTGCCAGCAGTTTATATGGGGTTGGCTACACCTTC	CASSLYGVGYTF	TRBJ1-2	-	TRBV28	few
TGTGCCAGCAGCTTATCAACCTTCTACGGCTACACCTTC	CASSLSTFYGYTF	TRBJ1-2	-	TRBV13	-
TGCAGTGCTAGACTACTTAACAGCCCGAGCTCCTACAATGAGCAGTTCTTC	CSARLLNSPSSYNEQFF	TRBJ2-1	-	TRBV20-1	-
TGTGCCATCAGTGGTACGACTGTTACTGGAAACACCATATATTTT	CAISGTTVTGNTIYF	TRBJ1-3	-	TRBV10-3	-
TGCAGCGCGAGACAGGGTCCTACGGATGAGCAGTTCTTC	CSARQGPTDEQFF	TRBJ2-1	TRBD1	TRBV29-1	many
TGTGCCAGCAGCTTAAGAGGCCGGGGGACGGGAGAGACCCAGTACTTC	CASSLRGRGTGETQYF	TRBJ2-5	-	TRBV7-2	many
TGTGCCAGCAGTTATAGGACAGGTCCAAGGGACGAGCAGTACTTC	CASSYRTGPRDEQYF	TRBJ2-7	TRBD1	TRBV6-6	-
TGTGCCAGCAGTCCCTCTCCGGGCAGAGACCGACTATGGGGCTACACCTTC	CASSPSPGRDRLWGYTF	TRBJ1-2	-	TRBV11-2	many
TGTGCCATCAGTGAGTCGGGTAGCTCCTACAATGAGCAGTTCTTC	CAISESGSSYNEQFF	TRBJ2-1	-	TRBV10-3	few
TGCGCCAGCAGCCAAGGTGGGACAGATTATGGCTACACCTTC	CASSQGGTDYGYTF	TRBJ1-2	TRBD1	TRBV4-1	many
TGCGCCAGCTGCCAAGATCGGGCAAGTAGCGACGAGCAGTACTTC	CASCQDRASSDEQYF	TRBJ2-7	-	TRBV4-3	-
TGCAGTGCGTTAGACCGAGGGGCTGTGGCCCTGTACGAGCAGTACTTC	CSALDRGAVALYEQYF	TRBJ2-7	-	TRBV20-1	-
TGTGCCAGCAGCTCCAGGGCTGGCGGAGCTTACAATGAGCAGTTCTTC	CASSSRAGGAYNEQFF	TRBJ2-1	-	TRBV11-2	-
TGCAGTGACTGGCTAGCGGGCACAGATACGCAGTATTTT	CSDWLAGTDTQYF	TRBJ2-3	TRBD2	TRBV20-1	few
TGTGCCAGCAGCTTCCGGGACGGATTCTACAATGAGCAGTTCTTC	CASSFRDGFYNEQFF	TRBJ2-1	-	TRBV5-6	-
TGTGCCAGCAAAAGGCGGGTCTACGAGCAGTACTTC	CASKRRVYEQYF	TRBJ2-7	-	TRBV2	few
TGTGCCAGCAGCGCGAGCGCCTTCAGAGGCGGTGAAGCTTTCTTT	CASSASAFRGGEAFF	TRBJ1-1	-	TRBV9	-
TGTGCCAGCAGTACTTGGACAGGGGGTTCACCCCTCCACTTT	CASSTWTGGSPLHF	TRBJ1-6	TRBD1	TRBV27	few
TGTGCCAGCAGTCGGTGGGTGACAGACCAAGAGACCCAGTACTTC	CASSRWVTDQETQYF	TRBJ2-5	-	TRBV2	few
TGCAGTGCTAGAGATAATGAGCGTGATACGCAGTATTTT	CSARDNERDTQYF	TRBJ2-3	-	TRBV20-1	-
TGTGCCACCCAAAGCTACTATGGCTACACCTTC	CATQSYYGYTF	TRBJ1-2	-	TRBV6-6	-
TGTGCCAGCAGGCAGGTTCCGGGGTGGACTGAAGCTTTCTTT	CASRQVPGWTEAFF	TRBJ1-1	-	TRBV7-9	few
TGTGCCAGCAGTTCGCCGAGAGGGGAGGGGACCCAGTACTTC	CASSSPRGEGTQYF	TRBJ2-5	TRBD2	TRBV28	-
TGTGCCAGCAGACAAGCAGGGGTTGGCTCCTACGAGCAGTACTTC	CASRQAGVGSYEQYF	TRBJ2-7	-	TRBV6-5	-
TGTGCCAGCAGTCCGAACCCACTGCCTACCTACAATGAGCAGTTCTTC	CASSPNPLPTYNEQFF	TRBJ2-1	-	TRBV27	few
TGCAGTGCTGGGAGCCCGGGAGACCAAGAGACCCAGTACTTC	CSAGSPGDQETQYF	TRBJ2-5	-	TRBV20-1	-
TGCGCCAGCAGCCAACCCCAGGGGTCCTATGCCAAAAACATTCAGTACTTC	CASSQPQGSYAKNIQYF	TRBJ2-4	-	TRBV5-1	few
TGTGCCAGCAGTGACTCGAGTCGTGGCGGGTTAGATACGCAGTATTTT	CASSDSSRGGLDTQYF	TRBJ2-3	-	TRBV6-4	-
TGTGCCAGCAGCTTAAACTCGGGACACGAGCAGTACTTC	CASSLNSGHEQYF	TRBJ2-7	-	TRBV7-2	few
TGCGCCAGCAGCTTTCAGGCGTCAAACTATGGCTACACCTTC	CASSFQASNYGYTF	TRBJ1-2	-	TRBV5-1	few
TGTGCCAGCAGCCGAACTCAAGTGCGAACAGGACACAATGAGCAGTTCTTC	CASSRTQVRTGHNEQFF	TRBJ2-1	-	TRBV3-1	-
TGCAGTGCTAGACCCGACCCTGGGCGGACTAGCGGAAACTACAATGAGCAGTTCTTC	CSARPDPGRTSGNYNEQFF	TRBJ2-1	TRBD2	TRBV20-1	-
TGTGCCAGCAGCGGCCCGGGACAGGGTCAAGATGAGCAGTTCTTC	CASSGPGQGQDEQFF	TRBJ2-1	TRBD1	TRBV7-8	many
TGCAGTGCTAGCCGCCCGTCACCAACCCTGAGCTCCTACGAGCAGTACTTC	CSASRPSPTLSSYEQYF	TRBJ2-7	-	TRBV20-1	many
TGCGCCAGCAGCCGCCCCTCGCAGGGGCGAAACTCCTACGAGCAGTACTTC	CASSRPSQGRNSYEQYF	TRBJ2-7	-	TRBV5-1	-
TGCGCCAGCAGCTTGGTCCCCGAAGCCAGGTCGGAGACCCAGTACTTC	CASSLVPEARSETQYF	TRBJ2-5	-	TRBV5-1	-
TGTGCCAGCTCACCAGGACTAGCGGGGGTGTCCGGCACAGATACGCAGTATTTT	CASSPGLAGVSGTDTQYF	TRBJ2-3	TRBD2	TRBV18	few
TGTGCCAGCAGTTACTCAACAGCAGTGGTTCAGCCCCAGCATTTT	CASSYSTAVVQPQHF	TRBJ1-5	-	TRBV6-2/TRBV6-3	-
TGTGCCAGCAGCACGTCGGGACAGGACAATCAGCCCCAGCATTTT	CASSTSGQDNQPQHF	TRBJ1-5	TRBD1	TRBV5-8	many
TGTGCCAGCAGCTCCGTTCCCGACAAGTCCTACGAGCAGTACTTC	CASSSVPDKSYEQYF	TRBJ2-7	-	TRBV7-9	-
TGCGCCAGCAGCTTGGCCGTTACGGGAGCCTACGAGCAGTACTTC	CASSLAVTGAYEQYF	TRBJ2-7	-	TRBV5-1	many
TGCGCCAGCAAAACCGCAGATCATAATGAAAAACTGTTTTTT	CASKTADHNEKLFF	TRBJ1-4	-	TRBV5-1	-
TGTGCCAGCAGGAAAACAGGGAAGAACACTGAAGCTTTCTTT	CASRKTGKNTEAFF	TRBJ1-1	-	TRBV6-2/TRBV6-3	-
TGCAGTGCTAGGTACGTCGCGGGAAACAATGAGCAGTTCTTC	CSARYVAGNNEQFF	TRBJ2-1	-	TRBV20-1	few
TGCAGTGCTAGTTTGAGGGACAGGACCAAAAACATTCAGTACTTC	CSASLRDRTKNIQYF	TRBJ2-4	TRBD1	TRBV20-1	-
TGCAGCGTTGAAGTTACTAGCGGGGTTTACAATGAGCAGTTCTTC	CSVEVTSGVYNEQFF	TRBJ2-1	TRBD2	TRBV29-1	-
TGTGCCATCAGTGAGCCGGGACAGGGGGGCACAGATGCGCAGTATTTT	CAISEPGQGGTDAQYF	TRBJ2-3	TRBD1	TRBV10-3	-
TGCAGCGTAAAAGTTGCAACTAATGAAAAACTGTTTTTT	CSVKVATNEKLFF	TRBJ1-4	-	TRBV20-1	few
TGTGCCAGCAAGCCGGGACTAGTGGGAGAGTCCACCACAGATACGCAGTATTTT	CASKPGLVGESTTDTQYF	TRBJ2-3	TRBD2	TRBV2	-
TGTGCCGCTGACCGGTCGCTCTTCGGCGGCTACACCTTC	CAADRSLFGGYTF	TRBJ1-2	-	TRBV6-6	-
TGCGCCAGCAGCTTGGGGTCGGCCGAGGGGACCCAGTACTTC	CASSLGSAEGTQYF	TRBJ2-5	-	TRBV5-1	few
TGTGCCGGCCGGACAGGGGACAATCAGCCCCAGCATTTT	CAGRTGDNQPQHF	TRBJ1-5	TRBD1	TRBV6-6	once
TGTGCCAGCAGCCCCCGGAAGGGGATCGCAGATACGCAGTATTTT	CASSPRKGIADTQYF	TRBJ2-3	-	TRBV9	-